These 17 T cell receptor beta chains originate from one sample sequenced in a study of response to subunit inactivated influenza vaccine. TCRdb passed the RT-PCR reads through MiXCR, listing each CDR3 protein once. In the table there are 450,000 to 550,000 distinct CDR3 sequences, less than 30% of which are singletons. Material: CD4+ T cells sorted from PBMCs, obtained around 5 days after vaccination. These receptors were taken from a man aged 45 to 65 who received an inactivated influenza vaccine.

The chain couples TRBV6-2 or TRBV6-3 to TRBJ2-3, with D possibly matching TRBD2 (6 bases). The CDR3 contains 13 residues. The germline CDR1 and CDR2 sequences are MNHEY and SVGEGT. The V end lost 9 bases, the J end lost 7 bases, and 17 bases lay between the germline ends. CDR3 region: CASRPHAGNTQYF. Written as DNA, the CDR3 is TGTGCCAGTAGGCCGCACGCGGGGAATACGCAGTATTTT.

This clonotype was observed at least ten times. CDR3 loop: CSARQSYEQYF. CDR3 sequence (DNA): TGCAGTGCTAGACAATCCTACGAGCAGTACTTC. The genes are TRBV20-1 and TRBJ2-7; no definite D call. The V and J ends lost 2 bases and 1 base respectively, with 3 bases between them. The germline gives CDR1 DFQATT, CDR2 SNEGSKA (reference sequence). CDR3 size: 11 residues.

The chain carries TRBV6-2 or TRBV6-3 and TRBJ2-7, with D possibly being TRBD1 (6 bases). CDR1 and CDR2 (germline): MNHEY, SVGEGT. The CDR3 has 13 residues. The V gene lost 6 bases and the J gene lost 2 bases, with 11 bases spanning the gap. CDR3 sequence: CASRWTAAYEQYF. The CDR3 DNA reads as TGTGCCAGCAGATGGACAGCCGCCTACGAGCAGTACTTC.

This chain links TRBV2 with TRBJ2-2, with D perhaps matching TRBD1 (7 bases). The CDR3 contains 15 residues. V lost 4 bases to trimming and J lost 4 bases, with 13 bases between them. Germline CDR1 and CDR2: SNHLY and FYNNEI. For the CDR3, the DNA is TGTGCCAGCAGTGTAGGGCAGGGGGGCACCGGGGAGCTGTTTTTT. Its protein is CASSVGQGGTGELFF.

Written as DNA, the CDR3 is TGCAGTGCCTCGGGGCGGGACTATGGCTACACCTTC. Residues: CSASGRDYGYTF. The V call is TRBV20-1, the J call TRBJ1-2; perhaps TRBD1 as D (5 bases). CDR3 size: 12 residues. Between the trimmed V and J ends, which lost 6 bases and 3 bases, there was a span of 11 bases. CDR1 DFQATT and CDR2 SNEGSKA come from the germline V gene (reference sequence).

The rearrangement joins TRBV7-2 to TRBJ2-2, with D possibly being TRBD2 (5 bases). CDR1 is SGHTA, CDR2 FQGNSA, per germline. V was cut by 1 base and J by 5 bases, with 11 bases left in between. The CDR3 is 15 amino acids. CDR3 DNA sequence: TGTGCCAGCAGCTTAGTCGCACAGCGGACCGGGGAGCTGTTTTTT. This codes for CASSLVAQRTGELFF.

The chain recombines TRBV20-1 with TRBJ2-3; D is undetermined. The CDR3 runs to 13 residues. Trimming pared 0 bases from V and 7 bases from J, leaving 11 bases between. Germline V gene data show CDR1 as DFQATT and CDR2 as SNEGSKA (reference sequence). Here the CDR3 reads CSARDHKIHTQYF. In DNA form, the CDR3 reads TGCAGTGCTAGAGATCATAAGATCCATACGCAGTATTTT.

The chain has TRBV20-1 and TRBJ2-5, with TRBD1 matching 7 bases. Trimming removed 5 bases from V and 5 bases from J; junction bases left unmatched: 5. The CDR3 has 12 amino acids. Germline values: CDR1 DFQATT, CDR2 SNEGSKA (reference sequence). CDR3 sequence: CSAPQGWETQYF. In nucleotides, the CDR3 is TGCAGTGCTCCACAGGGGTGGGAGACCCAGTACTTC.

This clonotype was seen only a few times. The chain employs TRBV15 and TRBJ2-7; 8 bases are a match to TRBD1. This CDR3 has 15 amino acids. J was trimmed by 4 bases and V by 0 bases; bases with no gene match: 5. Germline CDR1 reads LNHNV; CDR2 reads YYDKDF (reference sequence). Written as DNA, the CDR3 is TGTGCCACCAGCAGAGAATTTGGACAGGGATACGAGCAGTACTTC. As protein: CATSREFGQGYEQYF.

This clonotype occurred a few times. Here the CDR3 reads CASSQESGGETQYF. Written as DNA, the CDR3 is TGTGCCAGCAGCCAAGAGTCGGGAGGGGAGACCCAGTACTTC. This sequence joins TRBV4-2 and TRBJ2-5, with 8 bases identical to TRBD2. Germline values: CDR1 LGHNA, CDR2 YNFKEQ. J lost 5 bases, V lost 0 bases, and 2 bases had no gene match. CDR3 length: 14 amino acids.

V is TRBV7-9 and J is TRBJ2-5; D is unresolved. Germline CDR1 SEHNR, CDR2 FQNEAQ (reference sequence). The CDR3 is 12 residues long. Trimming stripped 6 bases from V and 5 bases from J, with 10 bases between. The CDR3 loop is CASSLQWETQYF. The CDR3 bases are TGTGCCAGCAGTCTCCAATGGGAGACCCAGTACTTC.

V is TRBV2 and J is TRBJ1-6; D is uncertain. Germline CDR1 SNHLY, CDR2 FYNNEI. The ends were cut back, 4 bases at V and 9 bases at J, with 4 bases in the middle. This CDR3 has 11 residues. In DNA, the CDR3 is TGTGCCAGCAGTGTACGTTCACCCCTCCACTTT. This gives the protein CASSVRSPLHF.

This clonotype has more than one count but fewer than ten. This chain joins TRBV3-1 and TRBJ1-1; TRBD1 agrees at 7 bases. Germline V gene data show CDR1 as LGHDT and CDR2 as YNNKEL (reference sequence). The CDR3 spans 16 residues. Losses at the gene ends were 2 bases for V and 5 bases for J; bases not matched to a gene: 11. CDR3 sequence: CASSQPGTAVGTEAFF. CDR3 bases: TGTGCCAGCAGCCAACCCGGGACAGCAGTTGGGACTGAAGCTTTCTTT.

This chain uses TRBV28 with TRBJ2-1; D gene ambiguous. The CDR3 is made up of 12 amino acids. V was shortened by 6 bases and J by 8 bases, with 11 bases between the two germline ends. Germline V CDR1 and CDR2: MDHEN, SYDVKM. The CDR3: CASRGLVDEQFF. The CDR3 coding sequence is TGTGCCAGCAGAGGGCTGGTGGATGAGCAGTTCTTC.

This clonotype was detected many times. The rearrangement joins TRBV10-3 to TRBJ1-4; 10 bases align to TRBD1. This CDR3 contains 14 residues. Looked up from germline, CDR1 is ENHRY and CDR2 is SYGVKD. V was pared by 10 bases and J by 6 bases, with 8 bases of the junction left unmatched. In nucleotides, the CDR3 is TGTGCCACCGGATCCGGGACAGGGGATGAAAAACTGTTTTTT. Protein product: CATGSGTGDEKLFF.

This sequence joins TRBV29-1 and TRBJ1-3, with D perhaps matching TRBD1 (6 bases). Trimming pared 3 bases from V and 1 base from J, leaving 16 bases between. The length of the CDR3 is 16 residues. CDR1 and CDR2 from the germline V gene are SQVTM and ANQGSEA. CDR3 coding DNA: TGCAGCGTTGAGTGGAGCAGGGGATCGTCTGGAAACACCATATATTTT. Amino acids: CSVEWSRGSSGNTIYF. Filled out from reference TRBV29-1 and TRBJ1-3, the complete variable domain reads SAVISQKPSRDICQRGTSLTIQCQVDSQVTMMFWYRQQPGQSLTLIATANQGSEATYESGFVIDKFPISRPNLTFSTLTVSNMSPEDSSIYLCSVEWSRGSSGNTIYFGEGSWLTVV.

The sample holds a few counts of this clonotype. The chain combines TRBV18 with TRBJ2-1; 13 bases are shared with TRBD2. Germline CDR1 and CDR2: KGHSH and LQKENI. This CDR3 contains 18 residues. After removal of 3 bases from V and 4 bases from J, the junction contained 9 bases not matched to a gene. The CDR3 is CASSPRSTSGGSYNEQFF. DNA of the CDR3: TGTGCCAGCTCACCCAGATCGACTAGCGGGGGGTCTTACAATGAGCAGTTCTTC.